This TCR beta chain was identified during a study of control samples from healthy donors and cancer patients. The germline V gene encodes CDR1 MGHDK and CDR2 SYGVNS. CDR3 length: 15 residues. V dropped 3 bases and J dropped 5; count of bases not matched to a gene: 7. The repertoire was sequenced with immunoSEQ multiplex PCR; TCRdb's copy has only in-frame clones and lacks some. The data hold some 250,000 clones, with roughly 80% observed a single time. Sequenced: PBMCs. The chain recombines TRBV25-1 with TRBJ2-3; 8 bases map to TRBD2. The origin of this receptor is a woman aged 55 to 70 with lung cancer. This CDR3 is CASSDGRASGDTQYF. The CDR3 DNA reads as TGTGCCAGCAGTGACGGGAGGGCCTCGGGAGATACGCAGTATTTT. Based on the CDR3 plus reference TRBV25-1 and TRBJ2-3, the full variable domain is EADIYQTPRYLVIGTGKKITLECSQTMGHDKMYWYQQDPGMELHLIHYSYGVNSTEKGDLSSESTVSRIRTEHFPLTLESARPSHTSQYLCASSDGRASGDTQYFGPGTRLTVL.